This TCR beta chain derives from a study of relationships among human T cell subsets. TCR alpha and beta CDR3s were amplified from mRNA by semiquantitative ARM-PCR. Tagged nested gene-specific primers were used first, then communal superprimers amplified exponentially. One entry per CDR3 protein, called by TCRdb with MiXCR from the multiplex PCR reads. The table records around 14,000 distinct CDR3 sequences, approximately 56% of them present only once. This clonotype was found once. CDR1 and CDR2 from the germline V gene are SQVTM and ANQGSEA. The length of the CDR3 is 13 residues. Trimming stripped 5 bases from V and 4 bases from J, with 13 bases between.

This TCR was recovered from a man in his forties or fifties in good health. The rearrangement uses TRBV29-1 and TRBJ2-3; D might be TRBD1 (6 bases). Sequencing was performed on total T cells sorted from blood. CDR3 DNA sequence: TGCAGCGTTCGTCCGGCAGGGGCAGATACGCAGTATTTT. Amino acids: CSVRPAGADTQYF.